A single sample is the source of the 14 T cell receptor beta chains below, sequenced in a study of cytomegalovirus exposure and HLA in healthy donors. The PCR was carried out with 60 Vbeta primers and 13 Jbeta primers. Method: immunoSEQ multiplex PCR; TCRdb's copy keeps in-frame clones and lacks some. The sample lists fewer than 200,000 clones, 80% to 90% occurring once. The sample was PBMCs. All receptors derive from a woman younger than 35 in good health and CMV-seronegative.

This clone appeared once. The chain has TRBV2 and TRBJ2-5, with a tentative D call TRBD2 (6 bases). Germline loops: CDR1 SNHLY, CDR2 FYNNEI. The V end lost 5 bases, the J end lost 5 bases, and 15 bases lay between the germline ends. The CDR3 covers 14 residues. CDR3 region: CASSKTGSFETQYF. The DNA for the CDR3 is TGTGCCAGCAGTAAAACCGGGAGTTTTGAGACCCAGTACTTC.

This chain connects TRBV6-4 to TRBJ2-3, with a possible D match to TRBD2 (5 bases). Deletions cut 0 bases from V and 4 bases from J, with 11 bases between. Germline V gene lookup returns CDR1 MRHNA and CDR2 SNTAGT. The CDR3 length is 15 residues. DNA of the CDR3: TGTGCCAGCAGTGACTCTAGGGTGGGAGCAGATACGCAGTATTTT. This codes for CASSDSRVGADTQYF.

The V call is TRBV6-5, the J call TRBJ1-5; the match to TRBD1 covers 9 bases. V was pared by 4 bases and J by 7 bases, with 5 bases of the junction left unmatched. Germline CDR1 is MNHEY and CDR2 is SVGAGI. The CDR3 loop spans 14 amino acids. The CDR3 protein is CASSFHRGQQPQHF. The CDR3 DNA follows: TGTGCCAGCAGTTTCCACAGGGGGCAACAGCCCCAGCATTTT.

This chain's CDR3 is CASSQEPDEKLFF. As DNA, the CDR3 is TGCGCCAGCAGCCAAGAGCCGGATGAAAAACTGTTTTTT. This chain connects TRBV4-1 to TRBJ1-4; D unclear. The CDR3 has 13 residues. V gave up 0 bases and J gave up 6 bases, with 5 bases separating them. Germline CDR1 MGHRA, CDR2 YSYEKL.

V and J are TRBV11-2 and TRBJ1-1; D possibly corresponds to TRBD1 (5 bases). V lost 5 bases to trimming and J lost 11 bases, with 21 bases between them. CDR1 and CDR2 (germline): SGHAT, FQNNGV. This CDR3 has 14 amino acids. The CDR3 DNA sequence: TGTGCCAGCAGCCCAGCGGCGGGAACAGGTTTTGCTTTCTTT. This sequence encodes CASSPAAGTGFAFF.

This rearrangement joins TRBV28 to TRBJ2-7; D uncertain. Germline CDR1 is MDHEN and CDR2 is SYDVKM. Trimming left V 2 bases short and J 2 bases short, with 10 bases between. The CDR3 totals 14 residues. DNA of the CDR3: TGTGCCAGCAGTTTAATGACACTGGCCTACGAGCAGTACTTC. Protein product: CASSLMTLAYEQYF.

V is TRBV6-1 and J is TRBJ1-2; no definite D call. This CDR3 is built from 18 residues. V was trimmed by 1 base and J by 0 bases, leaving 18 bases between them. CDR1 and CDR2 from the germline V gene are MNHNS and SASEGT. As DNA, the CDR3 is TGTGCCAGCAGTGAAGACGGGGATTCCGGGTGGGCTAACTATGGCTACACCTTC. Translating gives CASSEDGDSGWANYGYTF.

The chain has TRBV18 and TRBJ1-1; TRBD1 might be the D (5 bases). Germline V gives CDR1 KGHSH, CDR2 LQKENI. The V end was cut by 3 bases, the J end by 2 bases, with 13 bases between. The length of the CDR3 is 15 residues. The CDR3 sequence: CASSPPGGVNTEAFF. The CDR3 bases are TGTGCCAGCTCACCCCCAGGAGGGGTAAACACTGAAGCTTTCTTT.

V usage is TRBV11-2 and J usage is TRBJ1-6; possibly TRBD1 for D (5 bases). The germline V gene has CDR1 SGHAT and CDR2 FQNNGV. This CDR3 spans 14 amino acids. V lost 0 bases and J lost 9, with 9 bases in between. In DNA, the CDR3 is TGTGCCAGCAGCTTAGAGGACCAGGGTTCACCCCTCCACTTT. It specifies CASSLEDQGSPLHF.

V usage is TRBV5-6 and J usage is TRBJ2-1, with 8 bases lining up with TRBD2. In germline, CDR1 is SGHDT, CDR2 YYEEEE. The CDR3 contains 18 residues. Unmatched junction bases numbered 11, after V lost 0 bases and J lost 3 bases. DNA of the CDR3: TGTGCCAGCAGCTTGGTCCGGGGGGGGTCCGCGCACTACAATGAGCAGTTCTTC. Translating gives CASSLVRGGSAHYNEQFF.

The V gene is TRBV28, the J gene TRBJ2-3; 8 positions agree with TRBD2. Germline V gene lookup returns CDR1 MDHEN and CDR2 SYDVKM. V was clipped by 5 bases and J by 2 bases; unmatched bases: 3. The CDR3 runs 14 residues. The CDR3, as DNA: TGTGCCAGCAGTCGGGAGGGTCACACAGATACGCAGTATTTT. Translation gives CASSREGHTDTQYF.

This clone appeared a single time. The V gene is TRBV10-1, the J gene TRBJ2-5; D uncertain. This CDR3 has 13 residues. Germline V lookup: CDR1 WNHNN, CDR2 SYGVQD (reference sequence). V was cut by 6 bases and J by 2 bases, with 10 bases left in between. The CDR3: CASSLSPQETQYF. Here the CDR3 DNA reads TGCGCCAGCAGCCTTTCCCCTCAAGAGACCCAGTACTTC.

V gene TRBV5-1 combines with J gene TRBJ2-1; the match to TRBD2 covers 8 bases. The V and J ends lost 0 bases and 2 bases, in that order; junction bases with no gene match: 7. Germline values: CDR1 SGHRS, CDR2 YFSETQ. CDR3 length: 17 amino acids. DNA of the CDR3: TGCGCCAGCAGCTTGGTACTACTAGCGGCGACCTACAATGAGCAGTTCTTC. Protein sequence: CASSLVLLAATYNEQFF.

In this sample, this clone turned up a few times. This chain uses TRBV9 with TRBJ1-2; D unclear. From germline, CDR1 is SGDLS and CDR2 YYNGEE. The CDR3 covers 12 residues. Deletions cut 3 bases from V and 7 bases from J, with 10 bases between. The CDR3 nucleotides read TGTGCCAGCAGCGCTCATCCACTTGGCTACACCTTC. This codes for CASSAHPLGYTF.